This T cell receptor beta chain was captured by sequencing in a study of CD8 T cells in ankylosing spondylitis. Study findings and constraints: Made up of eight or nine highly homologous variants, a TCR beta motif appeared characteristic of ankylosing spondylitis blood. Reports say disease-linked clones showed up significantly more in matched ankylosing spondylitis synovial fluid.

Notes on this clonotype: Its antigen is not identified.

Trimming took 6 bases from V and 4 from J, leaving 13 bases between them. Germline assignment: CDR1 SEHNR and CDR2 FQNEAQ (reference sequence). The CDR3 length is 15 residues. A single record per CDR3 protein comes from TCRdb applying MiXCR to the 5' RACE reads. This table has over 400,000 distinct CDR3 sequences, about 24% appearing once. The receptor's source is a male donor with ankylosing spondylitis. The sequencing input was blood, either unsorted or a sorted T cell fraction (not recorded which). The chain carries TRBV7-9 and TRBJ2-6; D is unclear. The CDR3 loop is CASSPVGSGANVLTF. The CDR3 nucleotides are TGTGCCAGCAGTCCTGTGGGTTCCGGGGCCAACGTCCTGACTTTC.